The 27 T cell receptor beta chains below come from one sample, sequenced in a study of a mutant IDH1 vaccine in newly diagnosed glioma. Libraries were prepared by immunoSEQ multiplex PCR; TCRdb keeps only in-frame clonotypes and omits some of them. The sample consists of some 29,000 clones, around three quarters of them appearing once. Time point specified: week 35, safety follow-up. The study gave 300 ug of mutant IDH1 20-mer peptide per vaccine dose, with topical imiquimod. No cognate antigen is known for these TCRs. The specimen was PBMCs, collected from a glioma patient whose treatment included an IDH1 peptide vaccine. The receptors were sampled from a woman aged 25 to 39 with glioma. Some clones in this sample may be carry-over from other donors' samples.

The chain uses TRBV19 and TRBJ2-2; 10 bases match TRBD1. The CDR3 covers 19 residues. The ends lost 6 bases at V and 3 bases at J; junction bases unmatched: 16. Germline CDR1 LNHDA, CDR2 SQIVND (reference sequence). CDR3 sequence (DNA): TGTGCCAGTAGCCCGACAGGGGGCGCAAAAAACTGGCACACCGGGGAGCTGTTTTTT. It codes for CASSPTGGAKNWHTGELFF.

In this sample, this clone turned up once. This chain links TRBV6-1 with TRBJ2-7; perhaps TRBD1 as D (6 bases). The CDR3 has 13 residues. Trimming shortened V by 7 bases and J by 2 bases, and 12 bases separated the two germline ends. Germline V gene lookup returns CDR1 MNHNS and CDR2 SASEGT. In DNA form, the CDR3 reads TGTGCCAGCAAGGGGGAATCGGCCTACGAGCAGTACTTC. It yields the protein CASKGESAYEQYF.

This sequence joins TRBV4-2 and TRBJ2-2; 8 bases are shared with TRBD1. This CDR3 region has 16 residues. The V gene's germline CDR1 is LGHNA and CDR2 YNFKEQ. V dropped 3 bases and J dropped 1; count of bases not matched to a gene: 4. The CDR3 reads CASSHRTGKNTGELFF. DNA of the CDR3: TGTGCCAGCAGCCACAGGACAGGGAAGAACACCGGGGAGCTGTTTTTT.

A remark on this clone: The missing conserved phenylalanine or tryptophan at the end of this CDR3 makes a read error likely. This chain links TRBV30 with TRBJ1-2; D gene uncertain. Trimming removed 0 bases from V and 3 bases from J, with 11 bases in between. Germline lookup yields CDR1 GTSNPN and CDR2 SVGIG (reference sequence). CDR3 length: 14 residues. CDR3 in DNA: TGTGCCTGGAGTGTACACCTGTCGGACTATGGCTACACCCTC. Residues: CAWSVHLSDYGYTL.

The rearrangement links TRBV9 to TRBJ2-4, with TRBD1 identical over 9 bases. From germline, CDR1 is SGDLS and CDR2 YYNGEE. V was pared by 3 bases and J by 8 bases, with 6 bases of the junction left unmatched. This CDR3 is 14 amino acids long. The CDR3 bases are TGTGCCAGCAGCGGAGGACAGGGGAATGACATTCAGTACTTC. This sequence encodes CASSGGQGNDIQYF.

The CDR3 region has the DNA TGCGCCAGCAGCCAGGCGCCTGGCTCCTACAATGAGCAGTTCTTC. Translation gives CASSQAPGSYNEQFF. The chain employs TRBV4-1 and TRBJ2-1; D gene ambiguous. V was trimmed by 3 bases and J by 0 bases, leaving 9 bases between them. Germline V gives CDR1 MGHRA, CDR2 YSYEKL. The CDR3 loop spans 15 amino acids.

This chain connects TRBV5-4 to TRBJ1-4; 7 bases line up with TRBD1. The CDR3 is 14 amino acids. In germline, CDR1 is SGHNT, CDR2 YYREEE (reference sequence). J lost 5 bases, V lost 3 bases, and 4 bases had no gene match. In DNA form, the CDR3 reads TGTGCCAGCAGCTGGCCGGGACAGAATGAAAAACTGTTTTTT. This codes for CASSWPGQNEKLFF.

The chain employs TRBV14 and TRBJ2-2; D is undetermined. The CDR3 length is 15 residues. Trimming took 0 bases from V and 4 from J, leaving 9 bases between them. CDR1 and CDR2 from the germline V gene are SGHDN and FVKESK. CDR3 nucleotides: TGTGCCAGCAGCCAAGATTGGCTATCCACCGGGGAGCTGTTTTTT. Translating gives CASSQDWLSTGELFF.

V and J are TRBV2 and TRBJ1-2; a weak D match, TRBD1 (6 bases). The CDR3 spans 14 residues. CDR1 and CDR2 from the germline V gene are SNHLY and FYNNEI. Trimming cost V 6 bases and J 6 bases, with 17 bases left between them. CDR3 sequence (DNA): TGTGCCAGCAGGCCCGGGGGCGCGGTGGATGGCTACACCTTC. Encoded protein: CASRPGGAVDGYTF.

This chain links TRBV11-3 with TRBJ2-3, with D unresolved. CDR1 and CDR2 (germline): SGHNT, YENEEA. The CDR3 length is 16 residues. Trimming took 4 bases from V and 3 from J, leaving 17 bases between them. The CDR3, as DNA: TGTGCCAGCAGCTCCCCAACCCAGGTGGAGACAGATACGCAGTATTTT. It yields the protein CASSSPTQVETDTQYF.

CDR3 amino acids: CAWSRGAGGANVLTF. The CDR3 bases are TGTGCCTGGAGCCGGGGGGCGGGCGGGGCCAACGTCCTGACTTTC. The J gene is TRBJ2-6, the V gene TRBV30, with a possible D match to TRBD2 (7 bases). This CDR3 comprises 15 residues. Trimming removed 3 bases from V and 4 bases from J, with 13 bases in between. Germline V gives CDR1 GTSNPN, CDR2 SVGIG (reference sequence).

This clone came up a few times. Here the CDR3 reads CASSYRQGLYEQYF. The CDR3 coding sequence is TGTGCCAGCAGTTACAGACAGGGACTCTACGAGCAGTACTTC. This chain joins TRBV6-6 and TRBJ2-7, with D possibly TRBD1 on 7 matching bases. V lost 2 bases and J lost 3, with 11 bases in between. From germline, CDR1 is MNHNY and CDR2 SVGAGI (reference sequence). This CDR3 comprises 14 residues.

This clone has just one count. CDR3 bases: TGTGCCAGCAGCCAAGGAGGGGGATTCTATGGCTACACCTTC. This translates into CASSQGGGFYGYTF. The rearrangement uses TRBV11-2 and TRBJ1-2; a weak D match, TRBD1 (6 bases). V lost 5 bases to trimming and J lost 4 bases, with 14 bases between them. The CDR3 extends over 14 amino acids. CDR1 and CDR2 (germline): SGHAT, FQNNGV.

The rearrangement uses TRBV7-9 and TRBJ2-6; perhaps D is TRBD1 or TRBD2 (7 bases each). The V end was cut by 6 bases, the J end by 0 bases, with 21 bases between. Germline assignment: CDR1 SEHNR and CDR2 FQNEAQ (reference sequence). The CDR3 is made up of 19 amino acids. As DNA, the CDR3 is TGTGCCAGCAGTTCAACGCAGGGGGGGATACACTCTGGGGCCAACGTCCTGACTTTC. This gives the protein CASSSTQGGIHSGANVLTF.

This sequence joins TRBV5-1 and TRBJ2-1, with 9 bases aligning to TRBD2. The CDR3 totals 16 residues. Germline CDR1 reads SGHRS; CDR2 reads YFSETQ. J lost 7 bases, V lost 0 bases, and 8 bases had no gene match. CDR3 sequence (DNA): TGCGCCAGCAGCTTGGGGGTAGCGGGAGCGGGAAATGAGCAGTTCTTC. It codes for CASSLGVAGAGNEQFF.

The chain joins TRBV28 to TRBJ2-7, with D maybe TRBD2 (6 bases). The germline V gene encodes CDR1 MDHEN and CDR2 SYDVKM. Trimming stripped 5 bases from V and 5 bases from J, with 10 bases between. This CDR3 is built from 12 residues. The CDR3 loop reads CASSRGLHEQYF. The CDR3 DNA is TGTGCCAGCAGTCGGGGGTTGCACGAGCAGTACTTC. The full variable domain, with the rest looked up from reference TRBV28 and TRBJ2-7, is DVKVTQSSRYLVKRTGEKVFLECVQDMDHENMFWYRQDPGLGLRLIYFSYDVKMKEKGDIPEGYSVSREKKERFSLILESASTNQTSMYLCASSRGLHEQYFGPGTRLTVT.

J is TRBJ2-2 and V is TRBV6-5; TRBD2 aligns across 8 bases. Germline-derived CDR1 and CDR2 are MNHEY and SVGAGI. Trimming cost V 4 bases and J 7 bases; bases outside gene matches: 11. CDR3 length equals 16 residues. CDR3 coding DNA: TGTGCCAGCAGTTTGGAGCGGGAGAGGCTCAGCGGGGAGCTGTTTTTT. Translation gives CASSLERERLSGELFF.

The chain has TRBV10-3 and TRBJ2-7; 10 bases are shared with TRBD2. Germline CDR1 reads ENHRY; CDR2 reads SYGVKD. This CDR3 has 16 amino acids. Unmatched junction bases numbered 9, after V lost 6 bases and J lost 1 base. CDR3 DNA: TGTGCCATCAGCCCCGGATCAGCGGGAGGGTCCTACGAGCAGTACTTC. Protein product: CAISPGSAGGSYEQYF.

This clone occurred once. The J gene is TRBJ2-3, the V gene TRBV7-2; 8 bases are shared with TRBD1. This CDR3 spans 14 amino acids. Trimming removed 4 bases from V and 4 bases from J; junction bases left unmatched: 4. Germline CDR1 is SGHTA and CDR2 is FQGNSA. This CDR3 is CASSSDRAADTQYF. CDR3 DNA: TGTGCCAGCAGCTCGGACAGGGCAGCAGATACGCAGTATTTT.

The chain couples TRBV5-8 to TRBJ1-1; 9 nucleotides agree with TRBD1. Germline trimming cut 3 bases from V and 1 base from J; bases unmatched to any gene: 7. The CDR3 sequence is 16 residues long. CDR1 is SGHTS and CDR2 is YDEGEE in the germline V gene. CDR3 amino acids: CASSSTGGVWNTEAFF. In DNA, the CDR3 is TGTGCCAGCAGCTCTACAGGGGGCGTATGGAACACTGAAGCTTTCTTT.

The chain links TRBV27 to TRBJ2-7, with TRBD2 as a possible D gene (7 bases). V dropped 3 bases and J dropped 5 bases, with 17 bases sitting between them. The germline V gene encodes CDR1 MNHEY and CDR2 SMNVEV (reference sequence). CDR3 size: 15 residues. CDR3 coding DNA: TGTGCCAGCAGTTTTGTTAGGGGGGGGTCCCACGAGCAGTACTTC. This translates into CASSFVRGGSHEQYF.

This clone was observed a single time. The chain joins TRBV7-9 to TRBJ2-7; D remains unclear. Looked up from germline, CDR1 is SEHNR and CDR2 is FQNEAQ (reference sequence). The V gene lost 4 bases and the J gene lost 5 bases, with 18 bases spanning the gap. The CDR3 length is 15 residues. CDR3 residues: CASSSLGPQSDEQYF. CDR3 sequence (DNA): TGTGCCAGCAGCTCCTTAGGGCCCCAATCGGACGAGCAGTACTTC.

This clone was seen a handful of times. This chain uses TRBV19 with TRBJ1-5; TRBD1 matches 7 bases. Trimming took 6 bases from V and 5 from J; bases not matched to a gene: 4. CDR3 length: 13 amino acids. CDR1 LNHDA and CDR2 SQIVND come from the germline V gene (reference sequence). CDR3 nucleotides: TGTGCCAGTAGCCGGGACAGTCATCAGCCCCAGCATTTT. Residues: CASSRDSHQPQHF.

CDR3 sequence (DNA): TGTGCCAGCAGCTTGGGCATGACCTACGAGCAGTACTTC. It translates to CASSLGMTYEQYF. The rearrangement links TRBV5-6 to TRBJ2-7; no reliable D call. The CDR3 has 13 amino acids. V was shortened by 0 bases and J by 2 bases, with 6 bases between the two germline ends. Germline values: CDR1 SGHDT, CDR2 YYEEEE. Based on the CDR3 plus reference TRBV5-6 and TRBJ2-7, the full variable domain is DAGVTQSPTHLIKTRGQQVTLRCSPKSGHDTVSWYQQALGQGPQFIFQYYEEEERQRGNFPDRFSGHQFPNYSSELNVNALLLGDSALYLCASSLGMTYEQYFGPGTRLTVT.

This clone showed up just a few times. The CDR3 protein is CASSLTGNTEAFF. Here the CDR3 DNA reads TGCGCCAGCAGCTTAACAGGGAACACTGAAGCTTTCTTT. This chain connects TRBV5-1 to TRBJ1-1, with D possibly matching TRBD1 (5 bases). Between the trimmed V and J ends, which lost 2 bases and 1 base, there was a span of 6 bases. Germline lookup yields CDR1 SGHRS and CDR2 YFSETQ. The CDR3 consists of 13 residues.

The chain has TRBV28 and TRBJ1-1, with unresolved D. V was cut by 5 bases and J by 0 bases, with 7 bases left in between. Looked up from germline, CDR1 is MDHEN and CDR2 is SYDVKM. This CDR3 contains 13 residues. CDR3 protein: CASSPTVNTEAFF. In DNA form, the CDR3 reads TGTGCCAGCAGTCCGACGGTGAACACTGAAGCTTTCTTT.

The CDR3 nucleotides read TGTGCCAGCAGTGAAGAGGCTCCGGGGGTTAGATATACTGAAGCTTTCTTT. Amino acids: CASSEEAPGVRYTEAFF. The V gene is TRBV2, the J gene TRBJ1-1, with D tentatively TRBD1 (5 bases). The germline V and J ends were trimmed by 1 base and 5 bases, with 20 bases remaining between them. Germline loops: CDR1 SNHLY, CDR2 FYNNEI. The CDR3 loop spans 17 amino acids.